A single sample is the source of the 13 T cell receptor beta chains below, sequenced in a study of glioma-infiltrating T cells. The iRepertoire nested amplicon-rescue multiplex PCR amplified TCR alpha and beta CDR3s from RNA. TCRdb reprocessed the multiplex PCR reads with MiXCR, giving one entry per CDR3 protein. The table records 100,000 to 150,000 distinct CDR3 sequences, approximately 25% of them present only once. The sample consisted of glioma tissue, nonneoplastic brain tissue, or PBMCs (not recorded which). These receptors were taken from a human donor with low-grade glioma or glioblastoma, undergoing nonglioma brain surgery, or in good health (not recorded which).

This chain links TRBV6-6 with TRBJ1-3; tentatively, D is TRBD1 (5 bases). Trimming cost V 0 bases and J 8 bases, with 14 bases left between them. CDR3 length: 15 amino acids. Germline V CDR1 and CDR2: MNHNY, SVGAGI (reference sequence). DNA for the CDR3: TGTGCCAGCAGTTACTCGGTCGACAGAGGCGACACCATATATTTT. This gives the protein CASSYSVDRGDTIYF.

The rearrangement links TRBV7-2 to TRBJ2-7, with D uncertain. CDR3 length: 14 amino acids. The V and J ends lost 1 base and 2 bases respectively, with 9 bases between them. In germline, CDR1 is SGHTA, CDR2 FQGNSA. This chain's CDR3 is CASSLGISPYEQYF. CDR3 DNA: TGTGCCAGCAGCTTAGGGATCAGTCCCTACGAGCAGTACTTC.

This clonotype was recorded at least ten times. The rearrangement uses TRBV7-7 and TRBJ2-1; 14 bases map to TRBD2. J was trimmed by 8 bases and V by 5 bases; bases with no gene match: 8. The CDR3 covers 16 residues. Germline V CDR1 and CDR2: SSHAT, FNYEAQ (reference sequence). Here the CDR3 reads CASSIGTSGGGYEQFF. CDR3 bases: TGTGCCAGCAGCATCGGGACTAGCGGGGGTGGGTATGAGCAGTTCTTC. Filled out from reference TRBV7-7 and TRBJ2-1, the complete variable domain reads GAGVSQSPRYKVTKRGQDVTLRCDPISSHATLYWYQQALGQGPEFLTYFNYEAQPDKSGLPSDRFSAERPEGSISTLTIQRTEQRDSAMYRCASSIGTSGGGYEQFFGPGTRLTVL.

In regard to this clonotype: It may be a read error: a sequence one base away is much more abundant. The chain couples TRBV20-1 to TRBJ2-3; unclear D gene. V was clipped by 6 bases and J by 4 bases, with 14 bases between them. The CDR3 covers 13 residues. Germline assignment: CDR1 DFQATT and CDR2 SNEGSKA (reference sequence). In DNA, the CDR3 is TGCAGTGCACCGACCGGACGGGCAGATACGCAGTATTTT. This encodes CSAPTGRADTQYF.

Worth noting for this clonotype: A read error is possible here, since a much larger clone lies one base away. This chain joins TRBV6-6 and TRBJ2-7; tentative D call: TRBD2 (6 bases). V gave up 5 bases and J gave up 5 bases, with 16 bases separating them. The CDR3 consists of 14 residues. In germline, CDR1 is MNHNY, CDR2 SVGAGI (reference sequence). CDR3: CASSHRGLTDEQYF. The CDR3 nucleotides read TGTGCCAGCAGTCACCGCGGACTAACGGACGAGCAGTACTTC.

The table lists this clonotype with a few counts. The chain links TRBV5-4 to TRBJ2-3; 7 bases are shared with TRBD1. This CDR3 has 16 amino acids. The V gene's germline CDR1 is SGHNT and CDR2 YYREEE (reference sequence). The V segment lost 0 bases and the J segment 5 bases; nucleotides outside the gene matches: 9. The CDR3 DNA follows: TGTGCCAGCAGCTTGGTGGGGAGACAGGGTAGAGATACGCAGTATTTT. This encodes CASSLVGRQGRDTQYF.

A note on this clonotype: A read error is possible here, since a much larger clone lies one base away. V is TRBV29-1 and J is TRBJ1-4, with 7 positions matching TRBD1. Trimming took 4 bases from V and 0 from J; bases not matched to a gene: 14. The CDR3 runs to 18 residues. The germline V gene has CDR1 SQVTM and CDR2 ANQGSEA. CDR3 nucleotides: TGCAGCGTTGTCGGCACACAGGGGAGAGGTGCAACTAATGAAAAACTGTTTTTT. Translated, it gives CSVVGTQGRGATNEKLFF.

Concerning this clonotype itself: Since a much larger clone is just one base distant, this may be a read error. The chain is built from TRBV29-1 and TRBJ2-5, with a possible D match to TRBD2 (5 bases). This CDR3 contains 12 residues. Germline V CDR1 and CDR2: SQVTM, ANQGSEA. This CDR3 is CGVRGDQETQYF. In nucleotides, the CDR3 is TGCGGCGTTCGGGGAGACCAAGAGACCCAGTACTTC. The whole variable domain, filled in from reference TRBV29-1 and TRBJ2-5, reads SAVISQKPSRDICQRGTSLTIQCQVDSQVTMMFWYRQQPGQSLTLIATANQGSEATYESGFVIDKFPISRPNLTFSTLTVSNMSPEDSSIYLCGVRGDQETQYFGPGTRLLVL.

Worth noting for this clonotype: An end of the junction does not agree with germline; a read error may underlie this. The genes are TRBV10-3 and TRBJ2-7; TRBD1 matches at 9 bases. Germline V gene data show CDR1 as ENHRY and CDR2 as SYGVKD. This CDR3 contains 14 residues. The CDR3: CVISGNTGGNEQYF. CDR3 nucleotide sequence: TGTGTCATCAGTGGGAACACAGGGGGCAACGAGCAGTACTTC.

The chain couples TRBV10-3 to TRBJ1-5; 7 bases map to TRBD1. This CDR3 spans 13 amino acids. V lost 6 bases to trimming and J lost 3 bases; unmatched junction nucleotides: 2. Germline assignment: CDR1 ENHRY and CDR2 SYGVKD. This chain's CDR3 is CAISGQDNQPQHF. Written as DNA, the CDR3 is TGTGCCATCAGCGGACAGGACAATCAGCCCCAGCATTTT.

This clonotype has ten or more counts. V is TRBV28 and J is TRBJ2-7, with TRBD1 matching 10 bases. CDR1 is MDHEN, CDR2 SYDVKM, per germline. The CDR3 is 15 amino acids. Trimming at V came to 5 bases and at J to 9 bases, leaving 13 bases not matched to a gene. DNA of the CDR3: TGTGCCAGCAGTCCACCGGGACAGGGGACCTTGCGGCAGTACTTC. It specifies CASSPPGQGTLRQYF. Using reference TRBV28 and TRBJ2-7 for the parts outside the CDR3, the full variable domain is DVKVTQSSRYLVKRTGEKVFLECVQDMDHENMFWYRQDPGLGLRLIYFSYDVKMKEKGDIPEGYSVSREKKERFSLILESASTNQTSMYLCASSPPGQGTLRQYFGPGTRLTVT.

The table lists this clonotype with many counts. The rearrangement uses TRBV6-2 or TRBV6-3 and TRBJ1-5; D uncertain. CDR3 length: 15 residues. The V end lost 7 bases, the J end lost 1 base, and 14 bases lay between the germline ends. CDR1 and CDR2 (germline): MNHEY, SVGEGT. The CDR3 region has the DNA TGTGCCAGCACCAGGACCGGTCTGAGCAATCAGCCCCAGCATTTT. Translation: CASTRTGLSNQPQHF.

Comment on this clonotype: This sequence may be a read error, since a much larger clone differs from it by one base. The chain recombines TRBV20-1 with TRBJ1-4, with D possibly being TRBD1 (6 bases). The germline CDR1 and CDR2 sequences are DFQATT and SNEGSKA (reference sequence). This CDR3 comprises 14 residues. The CDR3 sequence: CSARDRGTNGKLFF. The CDR3 nucleotides read TGCAGTGCTAGAGATCGAGGGACAAATGGAAAACTGTTTTTT.